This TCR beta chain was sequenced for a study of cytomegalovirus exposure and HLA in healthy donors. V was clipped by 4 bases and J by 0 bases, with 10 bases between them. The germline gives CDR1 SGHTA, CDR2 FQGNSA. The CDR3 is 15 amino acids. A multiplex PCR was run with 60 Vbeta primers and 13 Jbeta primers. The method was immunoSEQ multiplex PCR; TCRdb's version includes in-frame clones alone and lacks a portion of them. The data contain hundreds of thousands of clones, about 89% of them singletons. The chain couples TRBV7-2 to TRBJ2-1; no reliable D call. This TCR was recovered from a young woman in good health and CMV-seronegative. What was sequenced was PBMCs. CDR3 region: CASSYWLNSYNEQFF. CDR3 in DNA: TGTGCCAGCAGCTACTGGTTAAACTCCTACAATGAGCAGTTCTTC.